This T cell receptor (beta chain) was sequenced in a study of beta chain features in type 1 diabetes listed by TCRdb under 2018. Context from the whole study: Patients and healthy donors did not differ in mean age, gender distribution, total cell number or subset yield. Across all samples, around 100 million sorted cells were examined, and cell number per subset correlated strongly with RNA yield. The study compared the TCRB repertoires of sorted circulating CD4+ T cell subsets in recently diagnosed type 1 diabetes patients with those in matched healthy donors. Regulatory and stem cell-like memory subsets were isolated from only 8 patients and roughly 8 healthy donors, whereas naive and central memory subsets came from all 28 donors.

The investigation overall reported the following: PCR may preferentially amplify shorter templates, but because patient and control samples were amplified and corrected together, any resulting skew would affect both groups equally. In all four CD4+ subsets, TCRB CDR3 length was moderately but significantly shorter in type 1 diabetes patients. Naive, central memory and regulatory TCRB repertoires appeared to be more similar among patients than among healthy donors. Because the HLA sub-analyses included only small numbers of individuals, any influence of HLA type on TCRB rearrangement was left unresolved. At VDJ recombination sites, patients with type 1 diabetes made fewer insertions and deleted more nucleotides, a pattern implying thymic rearrangement abnormalities. Because cDNA was sequenced instead of genomic DNA, activated cells with high expression could be over-represented, although the groups did not differ in activation or CD3 levels.

There are a few counts of this clone. Its antigen remains undetermined. A junction end diverges from the germline sequence, so it may reflect a read error. The germline V gene yields SGHAT for CDR1 and FQNNGV for CDR2. The CDR3 has 14 amino acids, counting the end cysteine and phenylalanine. This entry keeps only the CDR3 DNA: 42 bases, framed from base 1. Each donor gave one peripheral blood draw, roughly 110 mL on average, collected into heparinised tubes. Using a panel that included CD45RO, CCR7, CD25, CD127, CD95 and CD27, naive, central memory, regulatory and stem cell-like memory CD4+ T cells were sorted on a BD FACSAria II. Purity was above 95% for every sorted population. PBMCs were isolated right away by Lymphoprep density gradient centrifugation and were stained directly, without culture. So that batch effects would be minimized, each experiment stained and sorted samples in pairs, pairing one healthy donor with one patient.

All of the isolated RNA was reverse transcribed with the High Capacity cDNA Reverse Transcription Kit, so expressed TCRB transcripts were sequenced. Deep immunoSEQ sequencing was applied to naive, central memory and regulatory T cell samples, giving an average of around 3.8 million total reads per sample. After sorted cells were lysed in RLT buffer, RNA was extracted with DNase-treated RNeasy Micro or Mini kits, with the choice depending on cell number. Each cell subset was processed on its own to prevent cross-contamination, while patient and healthy donor samples were processed together. The immunoSEQ multiplex PCR was used to amplify TCRB sequences from cDNA, generating 87-bp fragments that spanned the CDR3 region. Sequencing of the amplicons was performed on the Illumina HiSeq platform. In the authors' own workflow: Synthetic template baselines were used to correct PCR bias computationally, reads within Hamming distance 2 were collapsed together, and singletons that could not be merged were discarded. Reads were aligned against IMGT so that V, D and J genes, CDR3 length and insertions or deletions at six rearrangement sites could be assigned. Within each subset, clonotype counts were normalized to sorted cell number, after which true diversity and Gini coefficients were computed with the tcR R package. Repertoire sharing was quantified using the overlap coefficient calculated on TCRB nucleotide sequences. Held by TCRdb, this immuneACCESS table contains in-frame sequences only and omits some clones. Under half of the omission traces to an unresolved V gene where checked; the cause of the rest is unknown. That table gives V, J and clone size, and the DNA gave D and trimming. Within this sample are 130,000 or so clones, with less than 10% of them counted one time only. Of the sample, nearly 0.65% is held by the ten largest clones.

The receptor was derived from a woman between 40 and 55 years old in good health. The sample comprised central memory CD4+ T cells from blood. The rearrangement combines TRBV11-2 with TRBJ2-1; the junction holds 9 bases that match TRBD2. The DNA reads as follows: TGTGCCAGCAGCTTCCGGTCCGAGCGGGGGGCCGTGATCTTC. Its translation reads: CASSFRSERGAVIF.